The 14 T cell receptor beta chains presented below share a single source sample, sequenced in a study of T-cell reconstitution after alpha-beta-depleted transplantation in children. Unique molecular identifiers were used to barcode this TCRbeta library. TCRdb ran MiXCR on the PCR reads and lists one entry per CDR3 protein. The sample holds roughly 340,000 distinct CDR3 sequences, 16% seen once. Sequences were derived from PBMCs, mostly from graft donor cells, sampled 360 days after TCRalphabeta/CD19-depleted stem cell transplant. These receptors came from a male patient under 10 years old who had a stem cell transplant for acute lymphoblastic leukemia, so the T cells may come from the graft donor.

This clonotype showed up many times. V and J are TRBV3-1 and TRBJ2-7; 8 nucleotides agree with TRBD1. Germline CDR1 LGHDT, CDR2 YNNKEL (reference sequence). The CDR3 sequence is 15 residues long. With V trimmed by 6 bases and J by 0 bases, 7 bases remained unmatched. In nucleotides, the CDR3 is TGTGCCAGCAGTCCTCTACAGGGGGTCTCCTACGAGCAGTACTTC. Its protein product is CASSPLQGVSYEQYF.

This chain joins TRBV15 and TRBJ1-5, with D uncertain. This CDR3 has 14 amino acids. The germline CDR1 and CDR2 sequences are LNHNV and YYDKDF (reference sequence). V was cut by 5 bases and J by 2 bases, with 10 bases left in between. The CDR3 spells CATSARRGNQPQHF. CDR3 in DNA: TGTGCCACCAGCGCCCGACGTGGCAATCAGCCCCAGCATTTT.

The CDR3: CASSPLASYNEQFF. The CDR3 coding sequence is TGTGCCAGCAGTCCGCTAGCCTCATACAATGAGCAGTTCTTC. This chain uses TRBV6-1 with TRBJ2-1; tentatively, D is TRBD2 (5 bases). Germline V lookup: CDR1 MNHNS, CDR2 SASEGT. This CDR3 comprises 14 residues. Trimming shortened V by 5 bases and J by 4 bases, and 12 bases separated the two germline ends.

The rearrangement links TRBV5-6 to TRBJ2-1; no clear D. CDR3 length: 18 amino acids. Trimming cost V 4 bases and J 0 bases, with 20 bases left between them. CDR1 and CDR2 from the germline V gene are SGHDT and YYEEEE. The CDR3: CASSPLVEKVSSYNEQFF. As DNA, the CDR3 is TGTGCCAGCAGCCCCCTCGTCGAAAAAGTAAGCTCCTACAATGAGCAGTTCTTC.

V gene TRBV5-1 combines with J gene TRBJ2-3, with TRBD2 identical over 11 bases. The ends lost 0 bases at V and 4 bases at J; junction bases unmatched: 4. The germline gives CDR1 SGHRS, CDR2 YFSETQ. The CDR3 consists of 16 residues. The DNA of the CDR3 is TGCGCCAGCAGCTTGGGTAGCGGGAGGGCCTCAGATACGCAGTATTTT. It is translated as CASSLGSGRASDTQYF.

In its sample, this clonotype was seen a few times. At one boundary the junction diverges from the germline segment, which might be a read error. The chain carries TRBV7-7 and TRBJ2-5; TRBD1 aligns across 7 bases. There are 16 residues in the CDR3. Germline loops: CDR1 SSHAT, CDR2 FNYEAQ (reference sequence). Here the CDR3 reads CASSRYGTVPQETQYF. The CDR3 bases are TGTGCTAGCAGCCGCTATGGGACAGTTCCACAAGAGACCCAGTACTTC.

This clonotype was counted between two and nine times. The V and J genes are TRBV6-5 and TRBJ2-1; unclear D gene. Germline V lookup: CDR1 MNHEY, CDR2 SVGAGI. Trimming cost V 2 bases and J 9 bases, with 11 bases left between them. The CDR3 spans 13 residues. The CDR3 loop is CASSYRVGVEQFF. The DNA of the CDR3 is TGTGCCAGCAGTTACAGGGTTGGCGTTGAGCAGTTCTTC.

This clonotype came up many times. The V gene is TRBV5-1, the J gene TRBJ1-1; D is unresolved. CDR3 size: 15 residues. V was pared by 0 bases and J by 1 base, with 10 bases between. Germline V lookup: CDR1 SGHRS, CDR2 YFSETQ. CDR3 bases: TGCGCCAGCAGCTTGGCCTCCGGCAGGAACACTGAAGCTTTCTTT. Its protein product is CASSLASGRNTEAFF.

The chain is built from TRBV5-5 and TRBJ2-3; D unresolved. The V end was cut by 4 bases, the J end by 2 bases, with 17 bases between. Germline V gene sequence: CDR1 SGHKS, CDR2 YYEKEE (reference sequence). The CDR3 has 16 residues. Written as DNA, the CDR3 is TGTGCCAGCAGCCCTCGGGTACAGTTACTCACAGATACGCAGTATTTT. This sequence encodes CASSPRVQLLTDTQYF.

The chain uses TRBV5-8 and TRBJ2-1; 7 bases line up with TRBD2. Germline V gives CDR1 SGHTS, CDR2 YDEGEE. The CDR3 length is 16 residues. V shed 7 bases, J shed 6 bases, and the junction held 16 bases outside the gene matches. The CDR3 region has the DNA TGTGCCAGCGACTCCCCCGCGGGAGTCTTGGCCAATGAGCAGTTCTTC. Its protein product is CASDSPAGVLANEQFF.

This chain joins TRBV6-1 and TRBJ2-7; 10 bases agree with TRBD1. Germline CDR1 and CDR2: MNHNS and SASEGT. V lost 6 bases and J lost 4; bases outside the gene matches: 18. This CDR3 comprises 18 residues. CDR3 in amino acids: CASSRAGTGDLYSYEQYF. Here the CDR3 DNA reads TGTGCCAGCAGCCGCGCCGGGACAGGGGACCTCTACTCTTACGAGCAGTACTTC.

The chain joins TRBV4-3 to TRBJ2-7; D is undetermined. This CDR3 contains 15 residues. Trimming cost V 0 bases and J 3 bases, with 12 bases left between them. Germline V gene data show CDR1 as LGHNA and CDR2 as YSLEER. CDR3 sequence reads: CASSQDSSAVYEQYF. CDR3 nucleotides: TGCGCCAGCAGCCAAGATTCGAGCGCGGTCTACGAGCAGTACTTC.

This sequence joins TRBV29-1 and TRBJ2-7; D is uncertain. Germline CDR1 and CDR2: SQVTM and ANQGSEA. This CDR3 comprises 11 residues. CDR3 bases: TGCAGTGCCGTCCACTCCTACGAGCAGTACTTC. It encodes CSAVHSYEQYF.

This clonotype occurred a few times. The DNA of the CDR3 is TGTGCCACCAGCAGAGAGGAGACCCAGTACTTC. This translates into CATSREETQYF. The chain carries TRBV15 and TRBJ2-5; unclear D gene. This CDR3 comprises 11 residues. CDR1 and CDR2 from the germline V gene are LNHNV and YYDKDF (reference sequence). V shed 0 bases and J shed 5 bases, with 1 base lying between them.